Listed below are T cell receptor beta chains from one sample, sequenced in a study of blood T cell repertoires in COVID-19. Profiling relied on immunoSEQ multiplex PCR, and the TCRdb table lists in-frame clones only, not all of them. The sample lists a few hundred thousand clones, approximately 87% occurring once. Material for sequencing was peripheral blood. These receptors came from a woman in her thirties with COVID-19, enrolled during active disease. Each CDR3 is given with its conserved first and last residue. D genes are given only for firm matches. Part of the rows lack a size; the others show once, few, many or a class for expanded clones.

cdr3_aa,cdr3_nt,clone_size,v_call,j_call,d_call
CASSSQGYNEQFF,TGTGCCAGCAGCTCACAGGGATACAATGAGCAGTTCTTC,-,TRBV11-2,TRBJ2-1,-
CASSWTGDFGMNTEAFF,TGTGCCAGCAGTTGGACAGGGGATTTTGGAATGAACACTGAAGCTTTCTTT,-,TRBV28,TRBJ1-1,TRBD1
CASSLVDGQGAHEQYF,TGTGCCAGCAGCTTAGTTGATGGACAGGGCGCCCACGAGCAGTACTTC,-,TRBV7-9,TRBJ2-7,TRBD1
CASSLLGSYGYTF,TGTGCCAGCAGCCTGCTGGGGAGCTATGGCTACACCTTC,-,TRBV5-5,TRBJ1-2,-
CAQRTSGFYNEQFF,TGTGCCCAAAGGACTAGCGGCTTCTACAATGAGCAGTTCTTC,-,TRBV30,TRBJ2-1,TRBD2
CASSRLGQGGNTEAFF,TGCGCCAGCAGCCGCCTGGGACAGGGAGGGAACACTGAAGCTTTCTTT,-,TRBV5-1,TRBJ1-1,TRBD1
CASSYSPDNEQFF,TGTGCCAGCAGTTACTCACCGGACAATGAGCAGTTCTTC,-,TRBV6-5,TRBJ2-1,-
CASSPPGQAGNTIYF,TGTGCCAGCTCACCACCCGGACAAGCTGGAAACACCATATATTTT,-,TRBV18,TRBJ1-3,-
CASSQDRDEQYF,TGTGCCAGCAGCCAAGATCGAGACGAGCAGTACTTC,few,TRBV3-1/TRBV3-2,TRBJ2-7,-
CASSQLDRDPYEQYF,TGCGCCAGCAGCCAACTAGACAGGGACCCCTACGAGCAGTACTTC,once,TRBV4-1,TRBJ2-7,TRBD1
CASRLAGVANEQFF,TGCGCCAGCCGACTAGCGGGAGTTGCGAATGAGCAGTTCTTC,-,TRBV5-1,TRBJ2-1,TRBD2
CSWGGQDTQYF,TGCAGCTGGGGGGGTCAAGATACGCAGTATTTT,-,TRBV20-1,TRBJ2-3,TRBD2
CASSLAPGGGNTIYF,TGTGCCAGCAGCTTAGCCCCAGGTGGTGGAAACACCATATATTTT,-,TRBV7-8,TRBJ1-3,-
CASSGRTDTEAFF,TGTGCCAGCAGCGGACGGACAGATACTGAAGCTTTCTTT,once,TRBV9,TRBJ1-1,-
CASSPRAGSTYNEQFF,TGTGCCAGCTCACCACGAGCAGGGTCAACCTACAATGAGCAGTTCTTC,few,TRBV18,TRBJ2-1,-
CATSDHLGSYNEQFF,TGTGCCACCAGTGATCACCTCGGGTCCTACAATGAGCAGTTCTTC,-,TRBV24-1,TRBJ2-1,-
CASSVGGYSMNTEAFF,TGTGCCAGCAGCGTAGGCGGGTATTCTATGAACACTGAAGCTTTCTTT,-,TRBV9,TRBJ1-1,-
CASRTGAVETQYF,TGTGCCAGCAGGACAGGGGCCGTAGAGACCCAGTACTTC,-,TRBV12-3/TRBV12-4,TRBJ2-5,TRBD1
CASSPGTGNHEQFF,TGTGCCAGCAGTCCCGGGACAGGTAACCATGAGCAGTTCTTC,-,TRBV2,TRBJ2-1,TRBD1
CASTPRQGGSNYGYTF,TGCGCCAGCACCCCGCGACAGGGTGGCAGTAACTATGGCTACACCTTC,-,TRBV4-1,TRBJ1-2,TRBD1
CASTPTRNPYEQYF,TGTGCCAGCACCCCGACTAGAAATCCTTACGAGCAGTACTTC,-,TRBV6-5,TRBJ2-7,-
CASSSPGQGATPLHF,TGTGCCAGCAGTAGTCCGGGACAGGGGGCTACACCCCTCCACTTT,-,TRBV2,TRBJ1-6,TRBD1
CASSSTSGGEQYF,TGTGCCAGCAGCTCGACTAGCGGGGGAGAGCAGTACTTC,-,TRBV11-3,TRBJ2-7,TRBD2
CSVRPGGQTEAFF,TGCAGCGTGCGCCCAGGGGGCCAGACTGAAGCTTTCTTT,-,TRBV29-1,TRBJ1-1,TRBD1
CASSLQQNTGELFF,TGTGCCAGCAGCCTTCAACAGAACACCGGGGAGCTGTTTTTT,-,TRBV5-4,TRBJ2-2,-
CASSKGTGAGNTIYF,TGCGCCAGCAGCAAGGGGACTGGGGCTGGAAACACCATATATTTT,few,TRBV5-1,TRBJ1-3,-